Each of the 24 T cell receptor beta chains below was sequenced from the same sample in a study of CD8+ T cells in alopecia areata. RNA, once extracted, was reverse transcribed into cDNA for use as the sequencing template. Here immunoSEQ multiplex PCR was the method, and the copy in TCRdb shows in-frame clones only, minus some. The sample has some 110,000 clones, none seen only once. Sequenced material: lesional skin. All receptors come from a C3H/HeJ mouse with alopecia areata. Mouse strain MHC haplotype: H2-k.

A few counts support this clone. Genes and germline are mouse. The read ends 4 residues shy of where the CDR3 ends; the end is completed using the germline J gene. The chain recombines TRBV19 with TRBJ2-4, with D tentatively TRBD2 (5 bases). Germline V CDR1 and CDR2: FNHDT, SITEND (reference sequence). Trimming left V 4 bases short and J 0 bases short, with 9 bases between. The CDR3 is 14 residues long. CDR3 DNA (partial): TGTGCCAGCAGTCCTCACTGGAGTCAAAAC. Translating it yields CASSPHWSQN. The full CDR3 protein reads CASSPHWSQNTLYF.

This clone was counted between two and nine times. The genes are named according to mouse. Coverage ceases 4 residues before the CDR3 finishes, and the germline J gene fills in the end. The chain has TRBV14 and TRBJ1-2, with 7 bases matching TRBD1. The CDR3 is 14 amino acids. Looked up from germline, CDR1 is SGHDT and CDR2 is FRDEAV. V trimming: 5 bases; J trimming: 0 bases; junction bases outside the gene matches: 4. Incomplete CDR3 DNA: TGTGCCAGCAGCTCGGGACAGTCAAACTCC. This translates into CASSSGQSNS. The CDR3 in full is CASSSGQSNSDYTF. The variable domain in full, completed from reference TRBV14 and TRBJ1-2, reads EAGVTQSPRYAVLQEGQAVSFWCDPISGHDTLYWYQQPRDQGPQLLVYFRDEAVIDNSQLPSDRFSAVRPKGTNSTLKIQSAKQGDTATYLCASSSGQSNSDYTFGSGTRLLVI.

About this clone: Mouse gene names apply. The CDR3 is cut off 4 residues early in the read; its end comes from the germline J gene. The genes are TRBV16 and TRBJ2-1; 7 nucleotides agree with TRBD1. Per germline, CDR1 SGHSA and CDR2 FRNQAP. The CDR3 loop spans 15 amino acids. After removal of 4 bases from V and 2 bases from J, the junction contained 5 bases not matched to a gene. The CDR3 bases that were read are TGTGCAAGCAGCTCCTCCGGGACAGACTATGCT. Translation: CASSSSGTDYA. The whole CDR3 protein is CASSSSGTDYAEQFF.

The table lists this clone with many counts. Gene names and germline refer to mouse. The CDR3 here is CASRDRGGAEQFF. The covered CDR3 bases are TGTGCCAGCCGGGACAGGGGTGGTGCT. The rearrangement joins TRBV13-3 to TRBJ2-1; 10 nucleotides align to TRBD1. The CDR3 end is not reached by the read, which stops 4 residues before it; the germline J gene fills it in. This CDR3 contains 13 residues. The germline gives CDR1 NNHDY, CDR2 SYVADS. The J segment lost 6 bases and the V segment lost 7 bases, leaving 4 bases of the junction unmatched.

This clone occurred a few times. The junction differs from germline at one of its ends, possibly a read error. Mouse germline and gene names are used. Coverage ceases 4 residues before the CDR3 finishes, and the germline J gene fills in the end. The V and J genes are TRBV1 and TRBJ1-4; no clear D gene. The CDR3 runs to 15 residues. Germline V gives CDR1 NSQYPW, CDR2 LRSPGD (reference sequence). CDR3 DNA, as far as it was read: TGCCCCTGCAGTGCAGTCCAGGAGATCAACGAA. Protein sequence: CPCSAVQEINE. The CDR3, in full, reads CPCSAVQEINERLFF.

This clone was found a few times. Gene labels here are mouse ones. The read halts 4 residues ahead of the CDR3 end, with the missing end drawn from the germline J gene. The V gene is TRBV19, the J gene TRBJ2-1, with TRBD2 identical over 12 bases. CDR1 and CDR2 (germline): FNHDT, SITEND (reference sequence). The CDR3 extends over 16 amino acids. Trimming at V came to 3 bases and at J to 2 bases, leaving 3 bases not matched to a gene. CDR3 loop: CASSKGLGGDYAEQFF. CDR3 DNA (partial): TGTGCCAGCAGTAAGGGACTGGGGGGAGACTATGCT.

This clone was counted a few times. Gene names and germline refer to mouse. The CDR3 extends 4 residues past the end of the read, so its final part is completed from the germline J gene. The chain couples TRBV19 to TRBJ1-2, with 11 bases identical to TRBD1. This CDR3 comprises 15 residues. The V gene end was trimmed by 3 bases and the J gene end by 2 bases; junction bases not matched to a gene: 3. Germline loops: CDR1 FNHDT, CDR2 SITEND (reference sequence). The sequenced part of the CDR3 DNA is TGTGCCAGCAGTACCCGGGACAGGGGGAACTCC. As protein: CASSTRDRGNS. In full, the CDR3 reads CASSTRDRGNSDYTF.

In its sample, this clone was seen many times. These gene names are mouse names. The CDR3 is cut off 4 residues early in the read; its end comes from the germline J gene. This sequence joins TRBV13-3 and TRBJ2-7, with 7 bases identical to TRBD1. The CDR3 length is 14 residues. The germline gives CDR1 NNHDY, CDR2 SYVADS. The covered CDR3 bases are TGTGCCAGCAGTGAAGGGACAGTCCATTAT. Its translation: CASSEGTVHY. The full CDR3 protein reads CASSEGTVHYEQYF.

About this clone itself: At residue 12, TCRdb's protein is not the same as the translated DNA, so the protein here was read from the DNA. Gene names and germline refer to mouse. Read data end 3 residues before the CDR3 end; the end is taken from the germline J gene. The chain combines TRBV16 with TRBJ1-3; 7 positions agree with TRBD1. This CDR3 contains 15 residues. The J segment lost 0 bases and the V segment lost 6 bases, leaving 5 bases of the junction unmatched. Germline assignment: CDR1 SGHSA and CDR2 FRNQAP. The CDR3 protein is CASRGQKPSGNTLYF. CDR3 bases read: TGTGCAAGCAGGGGACAGAAACCTTCTGGAAATACG. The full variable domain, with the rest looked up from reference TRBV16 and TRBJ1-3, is NAGVIQTPRHKVTGKGQEATLWCEPISGHSAVFWYRQTIVQGLEFLTYFRNQAPIDDSGMPKERFSAQMPNQSHSTLKIQSTQPQDSAVYLCASRGQKPSGNTLYFGEGSRLIVV.

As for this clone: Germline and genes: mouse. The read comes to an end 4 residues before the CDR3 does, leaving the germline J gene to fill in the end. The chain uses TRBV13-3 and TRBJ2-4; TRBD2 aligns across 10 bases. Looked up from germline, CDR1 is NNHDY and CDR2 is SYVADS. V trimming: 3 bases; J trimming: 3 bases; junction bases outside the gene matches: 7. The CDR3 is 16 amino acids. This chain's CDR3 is CASSGDWGRGQNTLYF. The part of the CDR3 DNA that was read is TGTGCCAGCAGTGGGGACTGGGGAAGAGGGCAAAAC.

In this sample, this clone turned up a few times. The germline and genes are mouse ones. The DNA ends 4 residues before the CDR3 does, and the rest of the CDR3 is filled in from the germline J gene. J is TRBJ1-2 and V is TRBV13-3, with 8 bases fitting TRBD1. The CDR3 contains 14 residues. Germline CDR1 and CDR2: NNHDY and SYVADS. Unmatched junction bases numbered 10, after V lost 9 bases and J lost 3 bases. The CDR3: CATSLRGQDSDYTF. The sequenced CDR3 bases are TGTGCCACCTCCCTCAGGGGGCAGGACTCC.

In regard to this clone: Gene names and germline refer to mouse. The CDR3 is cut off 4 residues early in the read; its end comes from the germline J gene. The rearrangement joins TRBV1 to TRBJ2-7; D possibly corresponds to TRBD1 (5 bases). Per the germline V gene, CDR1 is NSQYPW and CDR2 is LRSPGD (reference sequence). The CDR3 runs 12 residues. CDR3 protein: CTCSETEYEQYF. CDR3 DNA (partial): TGCACCTGCAGTGAGACAGAATAT.

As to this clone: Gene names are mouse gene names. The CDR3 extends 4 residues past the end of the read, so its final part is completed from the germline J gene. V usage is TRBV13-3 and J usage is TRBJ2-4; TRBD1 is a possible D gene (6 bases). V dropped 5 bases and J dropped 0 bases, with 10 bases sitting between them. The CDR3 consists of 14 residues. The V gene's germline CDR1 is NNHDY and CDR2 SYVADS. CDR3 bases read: TGTGCCAGCAGCGGGGACATTAGTCAAAAC. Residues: CASSGDISQN. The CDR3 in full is CASSGDISQNTLYF.

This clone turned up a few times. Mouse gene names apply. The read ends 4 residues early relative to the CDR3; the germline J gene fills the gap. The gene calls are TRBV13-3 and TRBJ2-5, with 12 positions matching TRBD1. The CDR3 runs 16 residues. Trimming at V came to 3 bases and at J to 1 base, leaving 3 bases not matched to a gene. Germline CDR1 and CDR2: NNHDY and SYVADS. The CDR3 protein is CASSAGTGGYQDTQYF. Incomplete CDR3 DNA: TGTGCCAGCAGTGCCGGGACAGGGGGCTACCAAGAC. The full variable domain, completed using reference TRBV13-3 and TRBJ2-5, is EAAVTQSPRSKVAVTGGKVTLSCHQTNNHDYMYWYRQDTGHGLRLIHYSYVADSTEKGDIPDGYKASRPSQENFSLILELASLSQTAVYFCASSAGTGGYQDTQYFGPGTRLLVL.

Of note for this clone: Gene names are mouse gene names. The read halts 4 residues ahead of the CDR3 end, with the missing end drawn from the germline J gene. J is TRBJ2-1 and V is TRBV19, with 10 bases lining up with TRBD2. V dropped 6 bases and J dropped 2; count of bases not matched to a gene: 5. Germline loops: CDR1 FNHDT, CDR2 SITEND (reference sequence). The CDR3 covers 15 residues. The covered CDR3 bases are TGTGCCAGCACCTCCGACTGGGGGGACTATGCT. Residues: CASTSDWGDYA. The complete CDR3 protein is CASTSDWGDYAEQFF.

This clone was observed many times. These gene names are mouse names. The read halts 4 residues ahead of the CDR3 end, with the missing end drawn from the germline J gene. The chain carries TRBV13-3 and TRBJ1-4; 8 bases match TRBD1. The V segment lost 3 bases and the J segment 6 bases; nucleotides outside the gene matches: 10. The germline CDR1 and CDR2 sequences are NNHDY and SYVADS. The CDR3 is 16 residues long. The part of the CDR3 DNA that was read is TGTGCCAGCAGTGGGCCCCCCGGACAGGGTCACGAA. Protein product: CASSGPPGQGHE. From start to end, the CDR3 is CASSGPPGQGHERLFF.

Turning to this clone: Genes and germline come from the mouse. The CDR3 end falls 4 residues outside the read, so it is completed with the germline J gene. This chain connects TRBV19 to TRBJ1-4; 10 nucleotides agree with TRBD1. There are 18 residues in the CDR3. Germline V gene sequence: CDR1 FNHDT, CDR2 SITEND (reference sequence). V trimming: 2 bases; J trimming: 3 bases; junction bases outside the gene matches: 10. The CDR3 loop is CASSIPPRGQGANERLFF. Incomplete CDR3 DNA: TGTGCCAGCAGTATTCCGCCCAGAGGACAGGGGGCCAACGAA.

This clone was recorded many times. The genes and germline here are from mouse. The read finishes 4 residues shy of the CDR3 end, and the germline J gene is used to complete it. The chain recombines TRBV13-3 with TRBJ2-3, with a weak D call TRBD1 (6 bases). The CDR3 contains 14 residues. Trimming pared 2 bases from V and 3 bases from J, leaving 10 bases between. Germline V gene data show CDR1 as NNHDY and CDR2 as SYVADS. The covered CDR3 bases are TGTGCCAGCAGTGAGCCAGGGGCCGCAGAA. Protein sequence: CASSEPGAAE. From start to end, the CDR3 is CASSEPGAAETLYF.

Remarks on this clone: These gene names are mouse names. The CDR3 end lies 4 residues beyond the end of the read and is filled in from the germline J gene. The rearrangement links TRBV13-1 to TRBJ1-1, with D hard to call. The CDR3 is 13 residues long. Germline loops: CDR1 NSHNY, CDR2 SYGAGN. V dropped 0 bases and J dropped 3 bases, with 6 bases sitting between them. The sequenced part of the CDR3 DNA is TGTGCCAGCAGTGATGTGGGTTACACA. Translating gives CASSDVGYT. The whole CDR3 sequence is CASSDVGYTEVFF.

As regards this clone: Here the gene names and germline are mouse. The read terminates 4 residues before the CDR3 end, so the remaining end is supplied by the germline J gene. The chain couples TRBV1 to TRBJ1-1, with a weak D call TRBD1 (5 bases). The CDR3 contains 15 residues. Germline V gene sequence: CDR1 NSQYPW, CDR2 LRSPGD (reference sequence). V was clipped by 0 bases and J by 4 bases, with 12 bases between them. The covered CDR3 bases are TGCACCTGCAGTGCAGAGGTCAGGGCGGGCACA. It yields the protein CTCSAEVRAGT. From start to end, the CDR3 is CTCSAEVRAGTEVFF.

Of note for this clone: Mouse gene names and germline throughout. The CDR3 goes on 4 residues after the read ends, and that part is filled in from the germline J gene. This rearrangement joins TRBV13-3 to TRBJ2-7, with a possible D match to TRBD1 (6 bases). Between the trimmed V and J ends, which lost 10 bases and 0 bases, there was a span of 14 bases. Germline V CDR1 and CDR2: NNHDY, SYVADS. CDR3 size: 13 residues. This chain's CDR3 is CAEGRGSSYEQYF. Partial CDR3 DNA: TGTGCCGAGGGGAGGGGGAGCTCCTAT.

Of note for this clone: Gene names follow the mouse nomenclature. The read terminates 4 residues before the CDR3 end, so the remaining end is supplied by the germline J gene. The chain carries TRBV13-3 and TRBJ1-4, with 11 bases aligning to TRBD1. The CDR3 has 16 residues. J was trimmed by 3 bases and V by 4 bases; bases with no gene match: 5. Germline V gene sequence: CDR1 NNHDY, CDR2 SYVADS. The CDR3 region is CASSSGTGGTNERLFF. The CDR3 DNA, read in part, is TGTGCCAGCAGTTCCGGGACAGGGGGTACCAACGAA.

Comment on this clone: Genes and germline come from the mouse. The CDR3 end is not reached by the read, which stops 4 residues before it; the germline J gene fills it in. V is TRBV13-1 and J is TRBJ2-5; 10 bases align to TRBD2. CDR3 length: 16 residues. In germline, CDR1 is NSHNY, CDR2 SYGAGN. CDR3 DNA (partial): TGTGCCAGCAGTGCCCCCGGGACTGGGGTCGAAGAC. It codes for CASSAPGTGVED. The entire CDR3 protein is CASSAPGTGVEDTQYF.

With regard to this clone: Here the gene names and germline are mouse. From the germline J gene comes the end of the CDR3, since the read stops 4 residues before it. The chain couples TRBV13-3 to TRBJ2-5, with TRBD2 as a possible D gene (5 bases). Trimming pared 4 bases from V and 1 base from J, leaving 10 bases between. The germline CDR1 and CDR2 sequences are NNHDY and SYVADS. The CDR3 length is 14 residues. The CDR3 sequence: CASSNLGDQDTQYF. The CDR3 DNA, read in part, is TGTGCCAGCAGTAACCTGGGAGACCAAGAC.